The 2 T cell receptor beta chains below come from one sample, sequenced in a study of blood T cell repertoires in COVID-19. Sequencing was performed with immunoSEQ multiplex PCR; in TCRdb, only in-frame clones are kept and a portion is missing. The sample has about 140,000 clones, about 80% seen once. The sample comprised peripheral blood. These receptors were taken from a man aged 50-60 years with acute or convalescent COVID-19.

The chain recombines TRBV4-2 with TRBJ2-1; 9 positions agree with TRBD2. V was clipped by 1 base and J by 9 bases; unmatched bases: 10. The CDR3 extends over 16 amino acids. Germline CDR1 LGHNA, CDR2 YNFKEQ. The CDR3 nucleotides read TGTGCCAGCAGCCAAGCCGGCGGGGGGGCCTTTGGTGAGCAGTTCTTC. Amino acid sequence: CASSQAGGGAFGEQFF.

This sequence joins TRBV3-1 (or the pseudogene TRBV3-2) and TRBJ1-5; unclear D gene. This CDR3 contains 14 residues. Trimming removed 1 base at V and 9 bases at J, with 13 bases between. Germline-derived CDR1 and CDR2 are LGHDT and YNNKEL (reference sequence). The CDR3 is CASSQGAGFGPQHF. In DNA, the CDR3 is TGTGCCAGCAGCCAAGGTGCCGGGTTCGGGCCCCAGCATTTT.